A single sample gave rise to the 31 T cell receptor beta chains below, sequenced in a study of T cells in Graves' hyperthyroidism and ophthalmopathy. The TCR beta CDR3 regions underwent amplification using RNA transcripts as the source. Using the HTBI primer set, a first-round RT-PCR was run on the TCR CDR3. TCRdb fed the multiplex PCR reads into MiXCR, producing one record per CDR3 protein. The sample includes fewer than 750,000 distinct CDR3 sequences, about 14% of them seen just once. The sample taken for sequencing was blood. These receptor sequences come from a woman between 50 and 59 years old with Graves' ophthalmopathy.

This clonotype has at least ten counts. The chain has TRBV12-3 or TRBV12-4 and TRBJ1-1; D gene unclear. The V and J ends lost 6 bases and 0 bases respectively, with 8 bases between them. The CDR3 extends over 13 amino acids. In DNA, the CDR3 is TGTGCCAGCAGCAACCAGCTGAACACTGAAGCTTTCTTT. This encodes CASSNQLNTEAFF.

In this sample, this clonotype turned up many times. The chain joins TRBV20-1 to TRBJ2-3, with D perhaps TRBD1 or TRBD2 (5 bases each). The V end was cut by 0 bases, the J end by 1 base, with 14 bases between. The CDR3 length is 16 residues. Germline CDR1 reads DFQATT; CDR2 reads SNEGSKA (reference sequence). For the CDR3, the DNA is TGCAGTGCTAGAGATGGTTTACGGGACGGCACAGATACGCAGTATTTT. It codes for CSARDGLRDGTDTQYF.

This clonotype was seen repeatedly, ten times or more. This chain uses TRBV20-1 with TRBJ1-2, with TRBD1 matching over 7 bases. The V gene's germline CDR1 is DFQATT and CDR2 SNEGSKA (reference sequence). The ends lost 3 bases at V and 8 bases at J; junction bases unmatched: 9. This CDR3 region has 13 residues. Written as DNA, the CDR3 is TGCAGTGCTAGTGGGACAGACTCTCGCGGCTACACCTTC. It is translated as CSASGTDSRGYTF.

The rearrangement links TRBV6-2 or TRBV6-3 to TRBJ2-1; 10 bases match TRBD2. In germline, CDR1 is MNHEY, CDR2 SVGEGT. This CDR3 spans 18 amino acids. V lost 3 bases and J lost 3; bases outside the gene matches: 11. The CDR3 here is CASSYLGRTSGVYNEQFF. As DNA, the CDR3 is TGTGCCAGCAGTTATTTGGGCCGAACTAGCGGGGTCTACAATGAGCAGTTCTTC.

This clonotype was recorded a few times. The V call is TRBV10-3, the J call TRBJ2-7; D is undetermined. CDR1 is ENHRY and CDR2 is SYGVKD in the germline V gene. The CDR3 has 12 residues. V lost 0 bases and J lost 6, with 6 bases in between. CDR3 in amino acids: CAISESTPEQYF. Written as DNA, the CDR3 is TGTGCCATCAGTGAGTCGACACCCGAGCAGTACTTC.

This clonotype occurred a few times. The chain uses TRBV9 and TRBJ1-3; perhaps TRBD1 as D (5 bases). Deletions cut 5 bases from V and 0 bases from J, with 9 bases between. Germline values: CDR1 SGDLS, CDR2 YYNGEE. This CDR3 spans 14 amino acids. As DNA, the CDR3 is TGTGCCAGCAGGGGACCGACCTCTGGAAACACCATATATTTT. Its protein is CASRGPTSGNTIYF.

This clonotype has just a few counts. CDR3 sequence reads: CASSFTQNTGELFF. The CDR3 bases are TGTGCCAGCAGTTTCACTCAGAACACCGGGGAGCTGTTTTTT. The chain couples TRBV6-1 to TRBJ2-2, with D unclear. Looked up from germline, CDR1 is MNHNS and CDR2 is SASEGT. The CDR3 sequence is 14 residues long. The V and J ends lost 5 bases and 1 base respectively, with 8 bases between them.

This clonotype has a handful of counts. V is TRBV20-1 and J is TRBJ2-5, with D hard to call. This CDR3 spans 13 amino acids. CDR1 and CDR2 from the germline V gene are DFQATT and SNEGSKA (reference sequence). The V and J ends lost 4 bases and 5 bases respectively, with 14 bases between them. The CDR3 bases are TGCAGTGCTATCTGGAGAGGTGACGAGACCCAGTACTTC. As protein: CSAIWRGDETQYF.

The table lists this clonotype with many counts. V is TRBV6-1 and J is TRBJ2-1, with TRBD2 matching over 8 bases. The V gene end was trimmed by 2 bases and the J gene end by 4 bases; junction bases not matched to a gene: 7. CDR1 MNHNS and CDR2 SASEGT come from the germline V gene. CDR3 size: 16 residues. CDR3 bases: TGTGCCAGCAGTGAAACACGACTAGCGCCTTACAATGAGCAGTTCTTC. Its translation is CASSETRLAPYNEQFF.

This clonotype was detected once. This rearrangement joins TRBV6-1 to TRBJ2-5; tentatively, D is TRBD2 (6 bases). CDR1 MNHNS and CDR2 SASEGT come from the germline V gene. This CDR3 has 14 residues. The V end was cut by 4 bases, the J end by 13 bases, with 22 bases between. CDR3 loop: CASSARQTTPGVYF. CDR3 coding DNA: TGTGCCAGCAGTGCCAGACAGACAACCCCGGGAGTGTACTTC.

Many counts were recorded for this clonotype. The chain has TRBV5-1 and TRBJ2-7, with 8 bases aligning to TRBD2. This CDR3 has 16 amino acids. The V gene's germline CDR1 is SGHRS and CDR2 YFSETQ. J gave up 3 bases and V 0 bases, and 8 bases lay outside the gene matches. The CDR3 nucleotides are TGCGCCAGCAGCTTGGTGTTCACTAGCGGCTACTACGAGCAGTACTTC. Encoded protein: CASSLVFTSGYYEQYF.

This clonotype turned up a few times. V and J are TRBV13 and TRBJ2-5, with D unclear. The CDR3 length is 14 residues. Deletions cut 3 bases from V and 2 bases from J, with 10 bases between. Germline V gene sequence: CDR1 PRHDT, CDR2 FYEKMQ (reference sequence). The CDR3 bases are TGTGCCAGCAGCTTTCGTCGGAATCAAGAGACCCAGTACTTC. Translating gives CASSFRRNQETQYF.

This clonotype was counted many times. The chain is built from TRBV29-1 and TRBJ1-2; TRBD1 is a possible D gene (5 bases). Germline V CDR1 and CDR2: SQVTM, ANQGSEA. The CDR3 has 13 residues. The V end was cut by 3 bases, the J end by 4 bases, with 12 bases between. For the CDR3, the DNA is TGCAGCGTTGATCTTGACAGAGTCTATGGCTACACCTTC. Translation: CSVDLDRVYGYTF.

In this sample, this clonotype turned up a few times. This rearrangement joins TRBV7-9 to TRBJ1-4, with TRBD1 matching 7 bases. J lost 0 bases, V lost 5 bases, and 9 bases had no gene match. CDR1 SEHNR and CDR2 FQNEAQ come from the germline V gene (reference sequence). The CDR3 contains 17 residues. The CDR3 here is CASSERGQIATNEKLFF. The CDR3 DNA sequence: TGTGCCAGCAGCGAGAGGGGGCAGATTGCAACTAATGAAAAACTGTTTTTT.

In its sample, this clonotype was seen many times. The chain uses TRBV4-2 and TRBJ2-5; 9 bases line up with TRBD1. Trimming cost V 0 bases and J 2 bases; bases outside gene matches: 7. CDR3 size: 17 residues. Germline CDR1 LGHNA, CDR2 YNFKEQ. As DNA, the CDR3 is TGTGCCAGCAGCCAAGATGTGGGACAGGGATCTCAAGAGACCCAGTACTTC. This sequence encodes CASSQDVGQGSQETQYF.

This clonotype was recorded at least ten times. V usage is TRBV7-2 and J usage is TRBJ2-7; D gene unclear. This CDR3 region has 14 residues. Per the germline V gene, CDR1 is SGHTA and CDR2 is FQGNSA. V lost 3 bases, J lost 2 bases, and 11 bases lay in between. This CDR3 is CASSFGPETYEQYF. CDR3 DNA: TGTGCCAGCAGCTTCGGGCCGGAGACCTACGAGCAGTACTTC.

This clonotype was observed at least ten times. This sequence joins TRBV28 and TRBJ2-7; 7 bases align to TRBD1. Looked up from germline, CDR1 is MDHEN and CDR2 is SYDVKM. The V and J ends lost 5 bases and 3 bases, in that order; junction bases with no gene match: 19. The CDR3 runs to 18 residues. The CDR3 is CASSPRQGDLVNRYEQYF. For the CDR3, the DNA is TGTGCCAGCAGTCCCCGACAGGGAGATTTAGTAAATCGCTACGAGCAGTACTTC.

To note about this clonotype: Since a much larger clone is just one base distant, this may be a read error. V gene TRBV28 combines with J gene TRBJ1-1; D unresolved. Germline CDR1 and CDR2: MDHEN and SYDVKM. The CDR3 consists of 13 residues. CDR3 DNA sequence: TGTGCCAGCAGGACGTCAGCGAACATTGAAGCTTTCTTT. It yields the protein CASRTSANIEAFF.

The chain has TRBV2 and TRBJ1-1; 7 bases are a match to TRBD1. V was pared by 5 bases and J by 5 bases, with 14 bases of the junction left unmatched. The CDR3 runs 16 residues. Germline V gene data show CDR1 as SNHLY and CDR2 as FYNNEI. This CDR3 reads CASSHYGDSFRTEAFF. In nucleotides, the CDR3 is TGTGCCAGCAGTCATTACGGGGACAGCTTTAGGACTGAAGCTTTCTTT.

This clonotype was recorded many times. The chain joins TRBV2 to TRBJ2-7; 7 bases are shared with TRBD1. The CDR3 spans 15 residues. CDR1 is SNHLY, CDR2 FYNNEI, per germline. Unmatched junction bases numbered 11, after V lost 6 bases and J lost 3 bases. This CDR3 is CASSQGPGQSYEQYF. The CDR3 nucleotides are TGTGCCAGCAGCCAGGGACCGGGACAGAGCTACGAGCAGTACTTC.

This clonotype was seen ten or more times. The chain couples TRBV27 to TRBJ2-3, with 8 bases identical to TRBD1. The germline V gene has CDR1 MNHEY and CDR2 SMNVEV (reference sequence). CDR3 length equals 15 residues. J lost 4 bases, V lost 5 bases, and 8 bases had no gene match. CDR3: CASSTGQGWADTQYF. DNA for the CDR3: TGTGCCAGCAGTACCGGACAGGGTTGGGCAGATACGCAGTATTTT.

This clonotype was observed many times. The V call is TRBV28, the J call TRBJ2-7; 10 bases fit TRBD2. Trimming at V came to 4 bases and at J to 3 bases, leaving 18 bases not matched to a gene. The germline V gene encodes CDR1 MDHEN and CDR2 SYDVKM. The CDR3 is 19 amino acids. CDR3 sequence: CASSWILRGLAGEGYEQYF. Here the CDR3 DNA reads TGTGCCAGCAGTTGGATCTTAAGAGGGCTAGCGGGAGAGGGCTACGAGCAGTACTTC.

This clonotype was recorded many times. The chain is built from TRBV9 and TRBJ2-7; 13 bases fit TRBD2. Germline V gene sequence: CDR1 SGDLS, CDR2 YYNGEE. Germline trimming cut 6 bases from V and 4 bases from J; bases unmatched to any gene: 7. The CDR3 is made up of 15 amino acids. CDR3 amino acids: CASTRTSGSVYEQYF. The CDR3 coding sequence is TGTGCCAGCACCAGGACTAGCGGGAGTGTGTACGAGCAGTACTTC. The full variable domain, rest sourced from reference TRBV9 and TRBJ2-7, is DSGVTQTPKHLITATGQRVTLRCSPRSGDLSVYWYQQSLDQGLQFLIQYYNGEERAKGNILERFSAQQFPDLHSELNLSSLELGDSALYFCASTRTSGSVYEQYFGPGTRLTVT.

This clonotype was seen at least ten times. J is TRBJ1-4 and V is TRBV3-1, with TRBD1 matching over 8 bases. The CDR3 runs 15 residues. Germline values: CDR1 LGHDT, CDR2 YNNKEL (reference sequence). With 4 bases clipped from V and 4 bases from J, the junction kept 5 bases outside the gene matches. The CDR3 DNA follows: TGTGCCAGCAGCCTCGGGACAGGAGTTAATGAAAAACTGTTTTTT. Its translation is CASSLGTGVNEKLFF.

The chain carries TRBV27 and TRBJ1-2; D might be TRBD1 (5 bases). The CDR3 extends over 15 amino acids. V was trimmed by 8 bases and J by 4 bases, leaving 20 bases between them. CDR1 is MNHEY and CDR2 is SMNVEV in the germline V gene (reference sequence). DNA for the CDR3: TGTGCCAGCGCCCCCAGTGCAGGCGGGGGCTATGGCTACACCTTC. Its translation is CASAPSAGGGYGYTF.

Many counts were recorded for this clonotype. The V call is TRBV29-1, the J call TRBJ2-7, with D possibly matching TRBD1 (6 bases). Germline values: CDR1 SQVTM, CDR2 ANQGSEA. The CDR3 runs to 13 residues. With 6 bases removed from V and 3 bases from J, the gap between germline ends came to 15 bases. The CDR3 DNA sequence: TGCAGCGTATACGACAGGACCAGCTACGAGCAGTACTTC. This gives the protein CSVYDRTSYEQYF.

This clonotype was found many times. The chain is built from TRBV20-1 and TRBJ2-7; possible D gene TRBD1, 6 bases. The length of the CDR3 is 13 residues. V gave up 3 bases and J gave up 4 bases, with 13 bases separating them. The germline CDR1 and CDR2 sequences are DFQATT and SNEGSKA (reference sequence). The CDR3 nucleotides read TGCAGTGCTAGGGCAAACCAGGGGTACGAGCAGTACTTC. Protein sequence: CSARANQGYEQYF.

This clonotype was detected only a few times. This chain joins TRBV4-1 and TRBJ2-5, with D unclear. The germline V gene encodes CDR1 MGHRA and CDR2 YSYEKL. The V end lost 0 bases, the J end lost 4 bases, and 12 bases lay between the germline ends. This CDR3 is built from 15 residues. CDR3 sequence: CASSQDGQPVETQYF. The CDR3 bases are TGCGCCAGCAGCCAAGATGGGCAACCTGTAGAGACCCAGTACTTC.

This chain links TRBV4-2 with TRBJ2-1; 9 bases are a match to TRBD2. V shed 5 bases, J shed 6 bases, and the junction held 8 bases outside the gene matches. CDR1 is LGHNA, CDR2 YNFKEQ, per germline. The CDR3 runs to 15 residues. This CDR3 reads CASSLSSGILNEQFF. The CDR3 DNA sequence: TGTGCCAGCAGCTTATCTAGCGGGATTCTCAATGAGCAGTTCTTC.

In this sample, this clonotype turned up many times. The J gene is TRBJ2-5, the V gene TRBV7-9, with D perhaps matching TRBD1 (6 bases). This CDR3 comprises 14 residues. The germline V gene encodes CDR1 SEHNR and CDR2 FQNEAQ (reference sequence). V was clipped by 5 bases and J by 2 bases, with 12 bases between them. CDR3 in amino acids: CASSLGQKQETQYF. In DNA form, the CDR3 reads TGTGCCAGCAGCCTAGGACAGAAACAAGAGACCCAGTACTTC.

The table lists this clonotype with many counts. CDR3 residues: CASSSPGQNYEQYF. Written as DNA, the CDR3 is TGTGCCAGCAGTTCTCCGGGACAGAACTACGAGCAGTACTTC. The chain recombines TRBV28 with TRBJ2-7; 7 bases map to TRBD1. In germline, CDR1 is MDHEN, CDR2 SYDVKM. The CDR3 covers 14 residues. V dropped 4 bases and J dropped 3; count of bases not matched to a gene: 6.